The 21 T cell receptor beta chains listed next were all sequenced from one sample in a study of blood T cell repertoires in COVID-19. The data were produced by immunoSEQ multiplex PCR, yet TCRdb's version contains in-frame clones alone and is incomplete. In the table there are about 110,000 clones, 70% to 85% of which are singletons. Sequenced material: peripheral blood. Receptors were obtained from a woman aged 40 to 49 with acute or convalescent COVID-19.

The CDR3 region is CASSDPDRGSEEQFF. As DNA, the CDR3 is TGTGCCAGCAGTGATCCGGACAGGGGAAGCGAGGAGCAGTTCTTC. The chain links TRBV2 to TRBJ2-1; TRBD1 aligns across 9 bases. The length of the CDR3 is 15 residues. CDR1 is SNHLY, CDR2 FYNNEI, per germline. V shed 3 bases, J shed 10 bases, and the junction held 10 bases outside the gene matches.

DNA of the CDR3: TGTGCCTGGAGCGGGGTCACGGGGCCCCAGCATTTT. Its translation is CAWSGVTGPQHF. This sequence joins TRBV30 and TRBJ1-5; D is uncertain. This CDR3 comprises 12 residues. The V and J ends lost 3 bases and 9 bases respectively, with 12 bases between them. The germline V gene encodes CDR1 GTSNPN and CDR2 SVGIG (reference sequence).

This clone was observed a single time. This chain joins TRBV6-5 and TRBJ1-6; 7 bases agree with TRBD1. The ends lost 2 bases at V and 6 bases at J; junction bases unmatched: 4. This CDR3 is built from 15 residues. Germline lookup yields CDR1 MNHEY and CDR2 SVGAGI. CDR3 residues: CASSYADRVNSPLHF. As DNA, the CDR3 is TGTGCCAGCAGTTACGCCGACAGGGTTAATTCACCCCTCCACTTT.

The rearrangement links TRBV27 to TRBJ2-5; 7 nucleotides align to TRBD2. Germline CDR1 is MNHEY and CDR2 is SMNVEV (reference sequence). V lost 5 bases and J lost 7; bases outside the gene matches: 7. The CDR3 spans 13 residues. CDR3 protein: CASSAGGIGTQYF. Here the CDR3 DNA reads TGTGCCAGCAGTGCCGGGGGGATCGGGACCCAGTACTTC.

The chain combines TRBV24-1 with TRBJ1-5; 10 bases line up with TRBD1. V trimming: 4 bases; J trimming: 6 bases; junction bases outside the gene matches: 5. The CDR3 contains 15 residues. Germline assignment: CDR1 KGHDR and CDR2 SFDVKD. The CDR3 loop is CATSEGTGAAQPQHF. The CDR3 DNA sequence: TGTGCCACCAGTGAGGGGACAGGGGCGGCTCAGCCCCAGCATTTT.

This clone was picked up a small number of times. The genes are TRBV27 and TRBJ1-5; D remains ambiguous. This CDR3 spans 11 amino acids. Germline loops: CDR1 MNHEY, CDR2 SMNVEV (reference sequence). The CDR3 protein is CPPPRRQPQHF. The CDR3 DNA reads as TGTCCCCCCCCCAGGCGCCAGCCCCAGCATTTT.

This chain connects TRBV5-1 to TRBJ1-4; no clear D. The length of the CDR3 is 11 residues. The V end was cut by 4 bases, the J end by 11 bases, with 9 bases between. Looked up from germline, CDR1 is SGHRS and CDR2 is YFSETQ. The CDR3 reads CASSSDGKLFF. The CDR3 DNA reads TGCGCCAGCAGCAGTGACGGGAAACTGTTTTTT.

The chain links TRBV19 to TRBJ1-1; D unclear. CDR3 length equals 12 residues. The germline V gene encodes CDR1 LNHDA and CDR2 SQIVND (reference sequence). Trimming pared 4 bases from V and 3 bases from J, leaving 6 bases between. CDR3 residues: CASSNSYTEAFF. CDR3 sequence (DNA): TGTGCCAGTAGTAACAGCTACACTGAAGCTTTCTTT. The full variable domain, completed using reference TRBV19 and TRBJ1-1, is DGGITQSPKYLFRKEGQNVTLSCEQNLNHDAMYWYRQDPGQGLRLIYYSQIVNDFQKGDIAEGYSVSREKKESFPLTVTSAQKNPTAFYLCASSNSYTEAFFGQGTRLTVV.

The sample holds one count of this clone. The rearrangement uses TRBV28 and TRBJ2-4; D might be TRBD1 (7 bases). Trimming took off 6 bases at V and 3 bases at J, with 12 bases between the two ends. Per germline, CDR1 MDHEN and CDR2 SYDVKM. The CDR3 is 14 amino acids. CDR3: CASRRQGGKNIQYF. In DNA, the CDR3 is TGTGCCAGCAGACGTCAGGGGGGCAAAAACATTCAGTACTTC.

This clone was counted a single time. This chain connects TRBV30 to TRBJ2-7; no firm D call. Germline V CDR1 and CDR2: GTSNPN, SVGIG (reference sequence). The CDR3 runs 14 residues. The V end lost 0 bases, the J end lost 2 bases, and 11 bases lay between the germline ends. The CDR3 sequence is CAWSVGGRTYEQYF. The CDR3 DNA follows: TGTGCCTGGAGTGTTGGCGGTCGTACCTACGAGCAGTACTTC.

This chain joins TRBV7-9 and TRBJ2-4, with D unclear. The CDR3 contains 13 residues. Germline CDR1 reads SEHNR; CDR2 reads FQNEAQ (reference sequence). Trimming took off 3 bases at V and 2 bases at J, with 5 bases between the two ends. The CDR3 nucleotides read TGTGCCAGCAGCTTTAGTCCCAAAAACATTCAGTACTTC. Amino acids: CASSFSPKNIQYF.

The chain uses TRBV7-9 and TRBJ2-6, with 8 bases lining up with TRBD1. This CDR3 has 16 amino acids. Losses at the gene ends were 5 bases for V and 2 bases for J; bases not matched to a gene: 5. Germline V gene lookup returns CDR1 SEHNR and CDR2 FQNEAQ (reference sequence). Here the CDR3 reads CASSTHRGTGANVLTF. As DNA, the CDR3 is TGTGCCAGCAGCACCCACAGGGGGACTGGGGCCAACGTCCTGACTTTC.

The chain links TRBV24-1 to TRBJ2-5; 10 bases are shared with TRBD1. The germline V gene encodes CDR1 KGHDR and CDR2 SFDVKD. The CDR3 runs 14 residues. With V trimmed by 6 bases and J by 5 bases, 5 bases remained unmatched. The CDR3 is CATSRQGARETQYF. The CDR3 nucleotides are TGTGCCACCAGTCGACAGGGGGCGCGGGAGACCCAGTACTTC.

The rearrangement joins TRBV12-3 or TRBV12-4 to TRBJ1-6; D call uncertain. This CDR3 has 13 amino acids. Trimming removed 7 bases from V and 13 bases from J, with 17 bases in between. The DNA for the CDR3 is TGTGCCAGCACCACGGGGTCATTTGAGCCCCTCCACTTT. As protein: CASTTGSFEPLHF.

The chain links TRBV29-1 to TRBJ2-2, with 10 bases fitting TRBD1. In germline, CDR1 is SQVTM, CDR2 ANQGSEA. With V trimmed by 4 bases and J by 6 bases, 5 bases remained unmatched. The CDR3 has 14 amino acids. The DNA for the CDR3 is TGCAGCGTTGGACAGGGGGCGATGGCCGGGGAGCTGTTTTTT. This codes for CSVGQGAMAGELFF.

The chain combines TRBV29-1 with TRBJ1-4; maybe TRBD1 (6 bases). With 3 bases removed from V and 7 bases from J, the gap between germline ends came to 12 bases. The V gene's germline CDR1 is SQVTM and CDR2 ANQGSEA. The CDR3 contains 13 residues. This chain's CDR3 is CSVEVQGGEKLFF. The CDR3 nucleotides read TGCAGCGTTGAGGTACAGGGCGGTGAAAAACTGTTTTTT.

This clone was observed a few times. CDR3 residues: CASSLDRGRTEAFF. The CDR3 DNA reads as TGTGCCAGCAGTCTAGACAGGGGCCGCACTGAAGCTTTCTTT. The chain has TRBV27 and TRBJ1-1, with TRBD1 matching 8 bases. This CDR3 spans 14 amino acids. The trim removed 5 bases at V and 4 bases at J, leaving 6 bases unmatched. Germline CDR1 is MNHEY and CDR2 is SMNVEV (reference sequence).

CDR3 sequence reads: CASSQDSGGAYNEQFF. Here the CDR3 DNA reads TGCGCCAGCAGCCAAGATTCTGGAGGGGCCTACAATGAGCAGTTCTTC. The V gene is TRBV4-1, the J gene TRBJ2-1; maybe TRBD2 (6 bases). V dropped 0 bases and J dropped 2 bases, with 11 bases sitting between them. CDR1 and CDR2 from the germline V gene are MGHRA and YSYEKL. The CDR3 is made up of 16 amino acids.

CDR3 residues: CAWSVKQVNEKLFF. The CDR3, as DNA: TGTGCCTGGAGTGTAAAACAGGTTAATGAAAAACTGTTTTTT. The chain links TRBV30 to TRBJ1-4, with D perhaps matching TRBD1 (5 bases). The CDR3 has 14 residues. Trimming pared 0 bases from V and 4 bases from J, leaving 9 bases between. Germline CDR1 and CDR2: GTSNPN and SVGIG (reference sequence).

The CDR3 region is CASSLNGRLTGFNSGYTF. The CDR3 coding sequence is TGTGCCAGCAGTTTAAACGGGCGGTTAACAGGTTTTAATTCGGGCTACACCTTC. This chain joins TRBV27 and TRBJ1-2; possible D gene TRBD1, 5 bases. The V gene lost 2 bases and the J gene lost 8 bases, with 27 bases spanning the gap. Germline-derived CDR1 and CDR2 are MNHEY and SMNVEV (reference sequence). This CDR3 contains 18 residues.

This chain joins TRBV7-6 and TRBJ1-3, with unresolved D. Trimming removed 5 bases from V and 4 bases from J, with 12 bases in between. The germline V gene encodes CDR1 SGHVS and CDR2 FNYEAQ. This CDR3 spans 14 amino acids. This chain's CDR3 is CASSPQLAGNTIYF. The CDR3 DNA follows: TGTGCCAGCAGCCCCCAGCTAGCCGGAAACACCATATATTTT.